This TCR beta chain was captured by sequencing in a study of CD8+CD57+ T cells in acquired aplastic anemia. Study background: The DNA of sorted CD4+ and CD8+ cells averaged approximately 3.2 ug.

Details on this clonotype: Its antigen is not identified.

The CDR3 contains 14 residues. In germline, CDR1 is MGHDK, CDR2 SYGVNS. V lost 0 bases, J lost 3 bases, and 9 bases lay in between. Template material for TCR beta VDJ and CDR3 profiling consisted of genomic DNA. A single record per CDR3 protein comes from TCRdb applying MiXCR to the reads. Among about 190,000 distinct CDR3 sequences listed, approximately 48% were seen once. The study's findings and limits: Patients and controls shared twenty-nine CD8+ CDR3 sequences, which appeared highly expressed in patients and within their immunodominant clones.

Whoever was chosen for sequencing had shown CD8+CD57+ cell expansion by flow cytometry. There were no patients without severe acquired aplastic anemia. Therapy had not been given to patients before blood sampling. This chain uses TRBV25-1 with TRBJ2-7; a possible D gene is TRBD2 (6 bases). The sequenced sample consisted of sorted CD4+, CD8+, or CD8+CD57+ T cells (not recorded which) from PBMCs. The receptor was isolated from a human donor with aplastic anemia. The chain's CDR3 is CASSEYYGGYEQYF. CDR3 nucleotide sequence: TGTGCCAGCAGTGAATATTACGGGGGCTACGAGCAGTACTTC.